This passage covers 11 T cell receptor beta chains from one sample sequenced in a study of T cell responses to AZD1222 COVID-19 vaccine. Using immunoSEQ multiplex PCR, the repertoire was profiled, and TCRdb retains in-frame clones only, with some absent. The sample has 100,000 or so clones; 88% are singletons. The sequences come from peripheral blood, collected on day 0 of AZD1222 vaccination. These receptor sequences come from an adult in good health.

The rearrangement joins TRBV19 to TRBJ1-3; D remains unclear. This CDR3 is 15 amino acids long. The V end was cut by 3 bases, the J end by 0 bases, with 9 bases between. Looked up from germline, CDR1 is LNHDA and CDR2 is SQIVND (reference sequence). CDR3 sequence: CASSISEDSGNTIYF. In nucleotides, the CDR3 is TGTGCCAGTAGTATTTCCGAAGACTCTGGAAACACCATATATTTT. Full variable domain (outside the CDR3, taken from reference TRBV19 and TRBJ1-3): DGGITQSPKYLFRKEGQNVTLSCEQNLNHDAMYWYRQDPGQGLRLIYYSQIVNDFQKGDIAEGYSVSREKKESFPLTVTSAQKNPTAFYLCASSISEDSGNTIYFGEGSWLTVV.

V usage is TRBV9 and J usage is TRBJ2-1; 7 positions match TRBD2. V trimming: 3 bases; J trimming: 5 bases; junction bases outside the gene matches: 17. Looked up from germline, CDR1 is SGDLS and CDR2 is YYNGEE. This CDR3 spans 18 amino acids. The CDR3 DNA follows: TGTGCCAGCAGCGCGCAACTAGCGCTCCAATTCAGCCACAATGAGCAGTTCTTC. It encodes CASSAQLALQFSHNEQFF.

The CDR3 reads CASRQGNSGYTF. The CDR3 DNA sequence: TGTGCCAGCAGACAGGGTAATTCTGGCTACACCTTC. This chain connects TRBV12-3 or TRBV12-4 to TRBJ1-2; TRBD1 might be the D (6 bases). Trimming left V 6 bases short and J 7 bases short, with 12 bases between. This CDR3 region has 12 residues.

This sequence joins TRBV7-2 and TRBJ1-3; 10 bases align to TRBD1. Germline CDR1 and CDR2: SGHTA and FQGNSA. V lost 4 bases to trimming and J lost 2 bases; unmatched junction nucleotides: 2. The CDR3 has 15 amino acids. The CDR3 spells CASSYDRGPGNTIYF. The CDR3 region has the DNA TGTGCCAGCAGCTACGACAGGGGGCCTGGAAACACCATATATTTT.

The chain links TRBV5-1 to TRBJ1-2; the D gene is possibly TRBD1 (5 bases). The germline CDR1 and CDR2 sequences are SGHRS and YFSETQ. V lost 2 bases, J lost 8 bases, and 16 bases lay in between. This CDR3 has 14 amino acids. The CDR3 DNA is TGCGCCAGCAGCTTTATCGGGGCAGGGCACGGCTACACCTTC. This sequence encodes CASSFIGAGHGYTF. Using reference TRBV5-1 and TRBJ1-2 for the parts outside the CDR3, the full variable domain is KAGVTQTPRYLIKTRGQQVTLSCSPISGHRSVSWYQQTPGQGLQFLFEYFSETQRNKGNFPGRFSGRQFSNSRSEMNVSTLELGDSALYLCASSFIGAGHGYTFGSGTRLTVV.

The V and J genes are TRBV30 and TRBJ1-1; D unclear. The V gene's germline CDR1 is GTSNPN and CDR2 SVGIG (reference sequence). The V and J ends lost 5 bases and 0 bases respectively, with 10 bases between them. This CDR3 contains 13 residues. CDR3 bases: TGTGCCTGGCAACGCGGGCTGAACACTGAAGCTTTCTTT. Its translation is CAWQRGLNTEAFF.

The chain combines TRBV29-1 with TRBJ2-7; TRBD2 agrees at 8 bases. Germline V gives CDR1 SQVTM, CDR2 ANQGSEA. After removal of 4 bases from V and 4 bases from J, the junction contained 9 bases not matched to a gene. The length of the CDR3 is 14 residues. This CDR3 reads CSVGVKSGSYEQYF. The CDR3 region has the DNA TGCAGCGTTGGGGTGAAGAGCGGGAGTTACGAGCAGTACTTC.

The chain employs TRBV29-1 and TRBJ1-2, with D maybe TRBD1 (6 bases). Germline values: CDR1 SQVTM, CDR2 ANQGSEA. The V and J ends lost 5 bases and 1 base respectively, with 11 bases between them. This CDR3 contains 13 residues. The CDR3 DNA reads TGCAGCGTTAAGGGGGGGCTTAACTATGGCTACACCTTC. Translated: CSVKGGLNYGYTF.

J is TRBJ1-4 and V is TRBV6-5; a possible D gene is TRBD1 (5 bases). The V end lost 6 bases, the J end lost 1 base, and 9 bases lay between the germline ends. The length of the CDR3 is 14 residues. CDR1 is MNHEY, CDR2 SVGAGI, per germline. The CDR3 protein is CASRRGRTNEKLFF. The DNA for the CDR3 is TGTGCCAGCAGAAGGGGACGAACTAATGAAAAACTGTTTTTT.

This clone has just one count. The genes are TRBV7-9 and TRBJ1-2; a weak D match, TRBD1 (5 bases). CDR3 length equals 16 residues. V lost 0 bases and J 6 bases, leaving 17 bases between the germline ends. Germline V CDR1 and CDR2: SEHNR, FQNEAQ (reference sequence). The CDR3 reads CASSLAFQGVSNGYTF. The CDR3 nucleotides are TGTGCCAGCAGCTTAGCTTTCCAGGGTGTTAGTAATGGCTACACCTTC.

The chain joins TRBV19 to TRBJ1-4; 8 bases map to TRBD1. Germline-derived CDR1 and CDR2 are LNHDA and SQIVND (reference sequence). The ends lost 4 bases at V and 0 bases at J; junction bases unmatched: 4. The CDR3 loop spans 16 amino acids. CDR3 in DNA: TGTGCCAGTAGTACTTCGGACAGGGCAACTAATGAAAAACTGTTTTTT. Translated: CASSTSDRATNEKLFF.